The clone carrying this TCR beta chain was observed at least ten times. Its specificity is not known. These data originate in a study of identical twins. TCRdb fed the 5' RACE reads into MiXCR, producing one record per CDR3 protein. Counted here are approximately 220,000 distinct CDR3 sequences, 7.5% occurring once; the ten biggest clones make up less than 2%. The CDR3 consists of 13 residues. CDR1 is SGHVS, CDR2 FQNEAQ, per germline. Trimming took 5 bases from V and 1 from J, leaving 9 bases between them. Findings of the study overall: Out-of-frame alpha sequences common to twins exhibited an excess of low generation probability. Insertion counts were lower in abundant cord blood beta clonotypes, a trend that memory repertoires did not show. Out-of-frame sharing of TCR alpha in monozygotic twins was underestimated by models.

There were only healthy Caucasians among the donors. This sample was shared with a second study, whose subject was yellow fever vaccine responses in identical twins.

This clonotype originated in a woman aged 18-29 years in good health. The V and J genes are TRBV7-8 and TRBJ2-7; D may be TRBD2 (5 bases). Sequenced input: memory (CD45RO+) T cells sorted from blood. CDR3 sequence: CASSIGLSYEQYF. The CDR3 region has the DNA TGTGCCAGCAGCATAGGACTTTCCTACGAGCAGTACTTC.